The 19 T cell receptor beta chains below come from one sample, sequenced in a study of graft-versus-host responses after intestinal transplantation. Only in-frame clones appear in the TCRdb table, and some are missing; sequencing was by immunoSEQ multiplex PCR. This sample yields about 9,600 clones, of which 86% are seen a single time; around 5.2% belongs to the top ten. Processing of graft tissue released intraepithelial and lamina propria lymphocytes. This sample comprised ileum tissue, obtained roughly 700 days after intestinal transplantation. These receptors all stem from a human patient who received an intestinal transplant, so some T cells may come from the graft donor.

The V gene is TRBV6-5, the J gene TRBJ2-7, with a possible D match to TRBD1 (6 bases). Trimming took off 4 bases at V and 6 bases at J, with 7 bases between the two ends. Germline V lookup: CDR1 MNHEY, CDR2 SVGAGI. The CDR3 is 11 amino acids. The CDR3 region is CASSSGVEQYF. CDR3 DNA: TGTGCCAGCAGTTCAGGGGTCGAGCAGTACTTC.

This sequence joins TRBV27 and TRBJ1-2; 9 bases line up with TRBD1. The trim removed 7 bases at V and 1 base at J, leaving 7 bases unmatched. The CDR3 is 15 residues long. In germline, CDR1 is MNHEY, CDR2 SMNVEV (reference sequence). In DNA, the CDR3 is TGTGCCAGCACCGACTTGGGACAGGGTAACTATGGCTACACCTTC. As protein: CASTDLGQGNYGYTF.

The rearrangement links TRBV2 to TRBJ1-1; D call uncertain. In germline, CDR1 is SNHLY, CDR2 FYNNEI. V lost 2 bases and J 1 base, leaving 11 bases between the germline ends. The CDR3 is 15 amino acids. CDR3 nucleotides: TGTGCCAGCAGTGAACGTGATCTCGGGAACACTGAAGCTTTCTTT. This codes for CASSERDLGNTEAFF. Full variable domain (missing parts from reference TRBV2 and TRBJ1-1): EPEVTQTPSHQVTQMGQEVILRCVPISNHLYFYWYRQILGQKVEFLVSFYNNEISEKSEIFDDQFSVERPDGSNFTLKIRSTKLEDSAMYFCASSERDLGNTEAFFGQGTRLTVV.

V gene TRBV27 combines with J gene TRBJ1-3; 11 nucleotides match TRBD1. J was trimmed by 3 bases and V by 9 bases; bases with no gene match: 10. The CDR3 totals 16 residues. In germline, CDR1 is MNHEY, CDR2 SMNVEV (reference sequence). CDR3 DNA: TGTGCCAGTCGGACAGGGGGCACTGAAGGTGGAAACACCATATATTTT. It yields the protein CASRTGGTEGGNTIYF.

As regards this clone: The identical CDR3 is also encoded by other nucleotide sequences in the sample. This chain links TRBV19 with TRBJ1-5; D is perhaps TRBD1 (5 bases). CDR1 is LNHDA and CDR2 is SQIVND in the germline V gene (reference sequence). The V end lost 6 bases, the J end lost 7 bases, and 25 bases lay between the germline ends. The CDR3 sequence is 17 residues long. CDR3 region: CASSRIDGGGWGQPQHF. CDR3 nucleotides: TGTGCCAGTAGCAGGATCGACGGGGGAGGGTGGGGGCAGCCCCAGCATTTT.

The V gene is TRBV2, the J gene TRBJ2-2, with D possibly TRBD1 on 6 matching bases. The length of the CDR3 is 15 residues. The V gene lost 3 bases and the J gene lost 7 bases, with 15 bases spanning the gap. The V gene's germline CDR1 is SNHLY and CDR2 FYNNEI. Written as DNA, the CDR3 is TGTGCCAGCAGTGAGGCCAGGGGTGGGAACGGGGAGCTGTTTTTT. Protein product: CASSEARGGNGELFF.

DNA of the CDR3: TGCGCCAGCAGTGATGGGAGGGGGTCCAAAAACATTCAGTACTTC. As protein: CASSDGRGSKNIQYF. The V gene is TRBV10-1, the J gene TRBJ2-4, with D maybe TRBD2 (7 bases). The CDR3 runs to 15 residues. V shed 3 bases and J shed 2 bases, with 11 bases lying between them. Germline-derived CDR1 and CDR2 are WNHNN and SYGVQD (reference sequence).

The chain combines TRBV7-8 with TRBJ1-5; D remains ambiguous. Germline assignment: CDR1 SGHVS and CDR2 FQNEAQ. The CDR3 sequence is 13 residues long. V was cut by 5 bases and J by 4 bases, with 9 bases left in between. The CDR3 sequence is CASSAVPNQPQHF. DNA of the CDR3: TGTGCCAGCAGCGCAGTACCTAATCAGCCCCAGCATTTT.

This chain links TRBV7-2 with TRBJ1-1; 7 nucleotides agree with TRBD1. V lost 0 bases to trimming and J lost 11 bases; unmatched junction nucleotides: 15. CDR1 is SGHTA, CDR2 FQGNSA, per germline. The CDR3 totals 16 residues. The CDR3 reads CASSLAGTGVQWDAFF. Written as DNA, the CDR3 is TGTGCCAGCAGCTTAGCGGGTACAGGGGTTCAATGGGATGCTTTCTTT.

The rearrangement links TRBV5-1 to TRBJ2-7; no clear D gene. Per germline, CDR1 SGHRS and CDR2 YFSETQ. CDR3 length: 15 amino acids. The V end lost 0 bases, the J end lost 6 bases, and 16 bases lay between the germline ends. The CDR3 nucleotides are TGCGCCAGCAGCTTGGCCGGCGAAACAAGTAGCGAGCAGTACTTC. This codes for CASSLAGETSSEQYF.

In DNA, the CDR3 is TGTGCCAGCAGCGTAAGACTAGCGGGGGTCCCTAACGAAGAGACAGATACGCAGTATTTT. Translating gives CASSVRLAGVPNEETDTQYF. This chain links TRBV9 with TRBJ2-3; 12 bases are shared with TRBD2. Trimming at V came to 1 base and at J to 3 bases, leaving 15 bases not matched to a gene. CDR3 length equals 20 residues. Per germline, CDR1 SGDLS and CDR2 YYNGEE. The full variable domain, its missing parts supplied by reference TRBV9 and TRBJ2-3, is DSGVTQTPKHLITATGQRVTLRCSPRSGDLSVYWYQQSLDQGLQFLIQYYNGEERAKGNILERFSAQQFPDLHSELNLSSLELGDSALYFCASSVRLAGVPNEETDTQYFGPGTRLTVL.

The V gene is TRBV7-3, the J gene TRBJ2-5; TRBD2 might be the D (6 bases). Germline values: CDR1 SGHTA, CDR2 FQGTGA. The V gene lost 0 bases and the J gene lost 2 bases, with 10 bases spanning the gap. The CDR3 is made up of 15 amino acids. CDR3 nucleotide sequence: TGTGCCAGCAGCTTAACGTCGGGACTTCAAGAGACCCAGTACTTC. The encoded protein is CASSLTSGLQETQYF. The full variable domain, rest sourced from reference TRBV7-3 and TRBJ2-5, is GAGVSQTPSNKVTEKGKYVELRCDPISGHTALYWYRQSLGQGPEFLIYFQGTGAADDSGLPNDRFFAVRPEGSVSTLKIQRTERGDSAVYLCASSLTSGLQETQYFGPGTRLLVL.

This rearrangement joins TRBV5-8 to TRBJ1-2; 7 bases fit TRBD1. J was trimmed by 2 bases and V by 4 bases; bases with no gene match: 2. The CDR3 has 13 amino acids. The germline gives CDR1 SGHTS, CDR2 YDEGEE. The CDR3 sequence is CASSLQGNYGYTF. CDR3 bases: TGTGCCAGCAGCCTACAGGGGAACTATGGCTACACCTTC.

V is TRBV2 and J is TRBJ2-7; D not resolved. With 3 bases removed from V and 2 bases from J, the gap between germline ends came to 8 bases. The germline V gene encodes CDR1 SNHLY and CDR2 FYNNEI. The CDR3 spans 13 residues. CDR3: CASSDTETYEQYF. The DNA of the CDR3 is TGTGCCAGCAGTGATACAGAAACCTACGAGCAGTACTTC.

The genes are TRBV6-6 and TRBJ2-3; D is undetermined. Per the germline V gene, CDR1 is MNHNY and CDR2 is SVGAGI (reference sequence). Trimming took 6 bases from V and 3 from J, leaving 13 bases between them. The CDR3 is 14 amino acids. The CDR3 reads CASSRVFGTDTQYF. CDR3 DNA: TGTGCCAGCAGCCGGGTTTTTGGTACAGATACGCAGTATTTT.

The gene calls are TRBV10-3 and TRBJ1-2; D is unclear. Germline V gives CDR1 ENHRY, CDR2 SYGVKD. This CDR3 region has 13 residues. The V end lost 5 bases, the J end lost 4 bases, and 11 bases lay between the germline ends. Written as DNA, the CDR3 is TGTGCCATCAGTAAGGACGGAGTCTATGGCTACACCTTC. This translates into CAISKDGVYGYTF.

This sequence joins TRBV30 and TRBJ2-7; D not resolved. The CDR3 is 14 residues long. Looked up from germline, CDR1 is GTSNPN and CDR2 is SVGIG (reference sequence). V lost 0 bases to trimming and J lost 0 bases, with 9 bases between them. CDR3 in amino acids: CAWSVGPNSYEQYF. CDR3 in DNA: TGTGCCTGGAGTGTAGGGCCCAACTCCTACGAGCAGTACTTC.

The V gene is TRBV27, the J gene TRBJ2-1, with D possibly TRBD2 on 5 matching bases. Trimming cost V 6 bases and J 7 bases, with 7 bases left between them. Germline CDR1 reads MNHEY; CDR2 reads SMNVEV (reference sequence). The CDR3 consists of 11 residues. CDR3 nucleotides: TGTGCCAGCAGCCGGGGAAATGAGCAGTTCTTC. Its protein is CASSRGNEQFF.

The CDR3 reads CASSPGTDNSPLHF. The CDR3 region has the DNA TGTGCCAGCAGCCCAGGGACAGACAATTCACCCCTCCACTTT. The rearrangement links TRBV7-6 to TRBJ1-6, with 7 bases fitting TRBD1. Germline V lookup: CDR1 SGHVS, CDR2 FNYEAQ. V lost 5 bases, J lost 7 bases, and 5 bases stayed unmatched. The CDR3 length is 14 residues.